This T cell receptor beta chain comes out of a study of T cells in localized non-small cell lung cancer. Turning to this clone: What it binds is unknown.

Sequenced by immunoSEQ multiplex PCR; TCRdb stores in-frame clones only, minus some. This sample has roughly 2,100 clones; approximately 40% occur once, and the top ten carry roughly 10%. Study-wide findings and caveats: Exceeding tumor, uninvolved adjacent lung had the highest T cell clonality.

This CDR3 has 15 residues. V lost 0 bases and J lost 4, with 10 bases in between. Germline CDR1 is LNHNV and CDR2 is YYDKDF (reference sequence). The chain joins TRBV15 to TRBJ1-3; D is unresolved. The starting material was lung tumor tissue, obtained before any cancer treatment. The sequence was collected from a male donor aged 60 or over with stage II squamous cell lung carcinoma. Written as DNA, the CDR3 is TGTGCCACCAGCAGAGATACAAGGAGAGGAAACACCATATATTTT. It translates to CATSRDTRRGNTIYF.